This entry is about one T cell receptor beta chain. What it binds is not known. This specimen belongs to a study of OX40 agonist ivuxolimab in advanced cancers. Study-level results: The authors did not determine the antigen specificity of the expanded peripheral T cells. Certain nonresponders additionally had low normalized T-cell clonal expansion.

The sampling schedule covered blood at baseline, cycle 4 day 1, and cycle 7 day 1. This table comes from immunoSEQ multiplex PCR, and its TCRdb copy is limited to in-frame clones, with some not included. There are approximately 82,000 clones in the sample; about nine tenths occur only once, and just under 2% lies in the top ten. From germline, CDR1 is SGHNT and CDR2 YENEEA. The CDR3 runs to 15 residues. V dropped 5 bases and J dropped 4 bases, with 17 bases sitting between them. Here the sequenced sample was CD4+ or CD8+ T cells sorted from blood, taken in a trial of the OX40 agonist ivuxolimab. The sequence came from an adult with an advanced solid tumor such as melanoma, head and neck, liver or kidney cancer. The rearrangement joins TRBV11-3 to TRBJ2-5, with D tentatively TRBD2 (6 bases). CDR3 amino acids: CASSAGPQEGETQYF. The CDR3 nucleotides are TGTGCCAGCAGCGCGGGACCCCAAGAAGGAGAGACCCAGTACTTC.